These 6 T cell receptor beta chains were sequenced from one sample in a study of blood T cell dynamics during melanoma immunotherapy. The protocol was immunoSEQ multiplex PCR, while the TCRdb copy is restricted to in-frame clones and leaves out a portion. The sample yields some 10,000 clones, 84% seen once. Time point denoted: pre-treatment baseline. The material was blood, obtained from a patient treated with checkpoint blockade. The receptors shown here come from a human donor with melanoma.

The chain is built from TRBV18 and TRBJ1-1; D not certain. Germline loops: CDR1 KGHSH, CDR2 LQKENI. The CDR3 covers 13 residues. V was pared by 5 bases and J by 4 bases, with 11 bases between. This CDR3 is CASSVGRVTEAFF. The CDR3 DNA reads TGTGCCAGCTCAGTCGGACGGGTCACTGAAGCTTTCTTT.

The rearrangement uses TRBV15 and TRBJ1-4; D remains unclear. The V gene's germline CDR1 is LNHNV and CDR2 YYDKDF (reference sequence). The CDR3 has 12 amino acids. The germline V and J ends were trimmed by 1 base and 8 bases, with 5 bases remaining between them. In nucleotides, the CDR3 is TGTGCCACCAGCAGAGTCAGGGAAAAACTGTTTTTT. It encodes CATSRVREKLFF.

The chain carries TRBV6-1 and TRBJ1-5, with 7 bases matching TRBD1. V gave up 1 base and J gave up 2 bases; unmatched junction bases: 5. CDR3 size: 16 residues. In germline, CDR1 is MNHNS, CDR2 SASEGT. The CDR3 DNA reads TGTGCCAGCAGTGAAGACGAGGGGGCAGGCAATCAGCCCCAGCATTTT. It codes for CASSEDEGAGNQPQHF.

The V call is TRBV6-1, the J call TRBJ1-2; 11 nucleotides match TRBD1. Trimming took 1 base from V and 4 from J; bases not matched to a gene: 2. Germline V CDR1 and CDR2: MNHNS, SASEGT. CDR3 size: 15 residues. CDR3 amino acids: CASSEGTGGLYGYTF. For the CDR3, the DNA is TGTGCCAGCAGTGAAGGGACAGGGGGCCTCTATGGCTACACCTTC.

The CDR3 DNA reads TGTGCTAGTGGTGGGGACAGGGGCTTCACCGGGGAGCTGTTTTTT. Translating gives CASGGDRGFTGELFF. The J gene is TRBJ2-2, the V gene TRBV12-5; TRBD1 agrees at 10 bases. CDR1 is LGHNT, CDR2 FRNRAP, per germline. CDR3 length equals 15 residues. After removal of 5 bases from V and 4 bases from J, the junction contained 4 bases not matched to a gene.

The chain uses TRBV19 and TRBJ1-3; no definite D call. Germline CDR1 is LNHDA and CDR2 is SQIVND (reference sequence). This CDR3 comprises 13 residues. V lost 2 bases and J 0 bases, leaving 2 bases between the germline ends. CDR3 protein: CASSINSGNTIYF. DNA for the CDR3: TGTGCCAGTAGTATAAACTCTGGAAACACCATATATTTT.